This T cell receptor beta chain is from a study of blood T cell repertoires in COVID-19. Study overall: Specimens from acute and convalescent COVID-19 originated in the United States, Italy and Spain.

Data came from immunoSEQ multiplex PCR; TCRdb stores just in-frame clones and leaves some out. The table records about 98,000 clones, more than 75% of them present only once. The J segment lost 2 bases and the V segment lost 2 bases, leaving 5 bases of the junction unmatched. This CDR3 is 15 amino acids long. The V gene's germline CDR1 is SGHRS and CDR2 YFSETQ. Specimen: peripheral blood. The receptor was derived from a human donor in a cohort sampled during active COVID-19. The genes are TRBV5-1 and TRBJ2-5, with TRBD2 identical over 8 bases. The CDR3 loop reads CASSFGTSRQETQYF. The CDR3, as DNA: TGCGCCAGCAGCTTTGGGACTAGTCGGCAAGAGACCCAGTACTTC.